This record looks at one T cell receptor (beta chain) sequence and its context. The PCR made use of 60 Vbeta and 13 Jbeta primers. Clones were read by immunoSEQ multiplex PCR, and TCRdb kept only the in-frame ones, dropping some. The data contain under 150,000 clones, approximately 85% of them singletons. This entry comes from a study of cytomegalovirus exposure and HLA in healthy donors. Trimming stripped 4 bases from V and 0 bases from J, with 8 bases between. The CDR3 length is 14 residues. Germline values: CDR1 SGDLS, CDR2 YYNGEE. The sequencing sample was made of PBMCs. The TCR comes from a boy aged 10-17 years in good health and CMV-seronegative. The chain carries TRBV9 and TRBJ1-5; unclear D gene. The DNA of the CDR3 is TGTGCCAGCAGCTCACAGTCTAGCAATCAGCCCCAGCATTTT. Translating gives CASSSQSSNQPQHF. Full variable domain (remainder filled in from reference TRBV9 and TRBJ1-5): DSGVTQTPKHLITATGQRVTLRCSPRSGDLSVYWYQQSLDQGLQFLIQYYNGEERAKGNILERFSAQQFPDLHSELNLSSLELGDSALYFCASSSQSSNQPQHFGDGTRLSIL.